The subject of this entry is one T cell receptor (beta chain). The antigen this receptor binds is unknown. Base qualities were left out, and no much larger clone turns up one base away. The reads were generated on an Illumina NovaSeq 6000. Using 5'RACE with constant-segment primers, TCRalpha and TCRbeta cDNA libraries were constructed, with sample barcodes and unique molecular identifiers added in the process. RNA was extracted from every sample with Trizol reagent. The libraries were amplified in two PCR steps, and the second step added a second sample barcode and Illumina TruSeq adapters. Sequencing of the libraries was done on an Illumina NovaSeq, producing 2 x 150 bp paired-end reads. The authors' analysis ran thus. Reads were demultiplexed and collapsed into UMI-guided consensus sequences with migec v1.2.7. Using mixcr v2.1.11, UMI consensuses were aligned to TRA and TRB V and J templates and then assembled into clonotypes. A clonotype was counted as expanded or contracted only if both edgeR and NoisET called the change significant, with noise models trained on biological replicates. For edgeR calls, the thresholds were a false discovery rate-adjusted p below 0.01 and a log2 fold-change of 1. As an exploratory analysis of dynamics, PCA with hierarchical clustering was applied to max-normalized trajectories of the 1000 most abundant clonotypes. The CD4 or CD8 phenotype of responding clones was assigned using the separately sequenced CD4+ and CD8+ repertoires. Clones were called with MiXCR by TCRdb after fastp trimmed the public reads at Q25, and only in-frame beta chains were retained. Each CDR3 protein appears once, grouped with its most common genes and DNA. V and J calls and clone size were set by TCRdb, not the authors. The sample has 250,000 to 300,000 distinct CDR3 sequences on record, roughly 18% of them singletons. The ten largest clones take up under 25% of the sample.

The entry originates in a study of T-cell memory formation after mild COVID-19 (dated by TCRdb to the early 2020s). Background for the entire study: TCR sequence clusters from the two donors were found to be largely donor specific. Longitudinal TCRalpha and TCRbeta repertoire sequencing tracked T-cell clones expanding and contracting after mild COVID-19 in a couple of donors. Two young, previously healthy adult volunteers made up the cohort, one male and one female.

The study at large found these results: Some responding clones were detected in pre-infection memory, which suggested that pre-existing cross-reactive memory T cells had joined the SARS-CoV-2 response. The study covered only a couple of mild cases, and larger cohorts including severe cases with pre-infection samples were considered necessary. Clones that contracted from day 15 to 85 showed balanced CD4/CD8 phenotypes, whereas a second wave of clones that expanded from day 15 to 37 leaned towards CD4+. Contracting CD4+ clones appeared mostly in the CM and EM memory subsets, whereas CD8+ clones were enriched in EMRA. SARS-CoV-2 specificity of the second-wave clones peaking on day 37 was not confirmed.

PBMCs were isolated by Ficoll-Paque density gradient centrifugation. The CDR3 numbers 14 residues from cysteine through phenylalanine. Kept here is only the CDR3 DNA, which spans 42 bases and is read in frame from base 1. For CDR1 and CDR2, the germline V gene (reference sequence) lists DFQATT and SNEGSKA. V is pared back by 3 bases and J by 0 bases, with 11 bases lying between the germline termini. Material: PBMCs or a T cell subset sorted from them (not recorded which). This TCR came from a man between 18 and 29 years old who had mild COVID-19 (a few samples of this study predate the infection). The sample titles of this study are shuffled in the database, so cell type and time point are left out; the donor was told from shared clones. This chain joins TRBV20-1 to TRBJ1-1; the D gene is perhaps TRBD1, on 6 matching bases. The nucleotide sequence is TGCAGTGCTAGGAACAGGGTCATGAACACTGAAGCTTTCTTT. Its translation reads: CSARNRVMNTEAFF.